A single sample gave rise to the 5 T cell receptor beta chains below, sequenced in a study of T cell responses to AZD1222 COVID-19 vaccine. Using immunoSEQ multiplex PCR, the repertoire was profiled, and TCRdb retains in-frame clones only, with some absent. The table has about 170,000 clones, 90% seen once. The sample consisted of peripheral blood, taken on day 0 of AZD1222 vaccination. Source of these receptors: an adult in good health.

The rearrangement links TRBV5-1 to TRBJ1-6, with 9 positions matching TRBD1. V dropped 0 bases and J dropped 8; count of bases not matched to a gene: 3. The CDR3 is 15 amino acids. Germline V CDR1 and CDR2: SGHRS, YFSETQ. The CDR3 spells CASSLAGQGYSPLHF. The CDR3 nucleotides are TGCGCCAGCAGCTTGGCCGGACAGGGGTATTCACCCCTCCACTTT.

This clone appeared once. The chain combines TRBV5-6 with TRBJ2-1; D is ambiguous. The germline V and J ends were trimmed by 4 bases and 3 bases, with 11 bases remaining between them. CDR3 length equals 14 residues. Per germline, CDR1 SGHDT and CDR2 YYEEEE. The CDR3 loop is CASSLSINYNEQFF. Written as DNA, the CDR3 is TGTGCCAGCAGCCTTTCCATAAACTACAATGAGCAGTTCTTC.

This clone was found a few times. J is TRBJ1-2 and V is TRBV6-2 or TRBV6-3, with 10 bases that match TRBD1. Unmatched junction bases numbered 4, after V lost 6 bases and J lost 6 bases. The CDR3 runs 13 residues. Germline V lookup: CDR1 MNHEY, CDR2 SVGEGT. The CDR3 sequence is CASSGGQGDGYTF. The CDR3 DNA sequence: TGTGCCAGCAGCGGTGGACAGGGGGATGGCTACACCTTC.

This chain joins TRBV27 and TRBJ2-7; 12 nucleotides match TRBD1. J gave up 0 bases and V 4 bases, and 10 bases lay outside the gene matches. The germline V gene has CDR1 MNHEY and CDR2 SMNVEV (reference sequence). The CDR3 contains 18 residues. The DNA of the CDR3 is TGTGCCAGCAGTTCGGGACAGGGGGCATCCGAGACCTCCTACGAGCAGTACTTC. Protein: CASSSGQGASETSYEQYF.

This clone came up once. CDR3 nucleotides: TGTGCCAGCAGCCAAGCGGAAGAGTTTTATTCACCCCTCCACTTT. Translating gives CASSQAEEFYSPLHF. The rearrangement uses TRBV14 and TRBJ1-6; D is uncertain. CDR1 and CDR2 (germline): SGHDN, FVKESK. The CDR3 has 15 residues. V lost 1 base, J lost 8 bases, and 12 bases lay in between.